One sample yielded the 17 T cell receptor beta chains listed below, sequenced in a study of cytomegalovirus exposure and HLA in healthy donors. PCR involved 60 Vbeta and 13 Jbeta primers. Sequencing used immunoSEQ multiplex PCR; TCRdb keeps in-frame clones, though not all of them. The profile shows roughly 180,000 clones, 84% of them singletons. The sample consisted of PBMCs. Receptors were obtained from a girl under 18 in good health and CMV-seropositive.

This rearrangement joins TRBV7-3 to TRBJ1-1; perhaps TRBD1 as D (6 bases). This CDR3 region has 14 residues. Trimming removed 4 bases at V and 1 base at J, with 10 bases between. CDR1 SGHTA and CDR2 FQGTGA come from the germline V gene. The CDR3 reads CASSSDRWNTEAFF. Written as DNA, the CDR3 is TGTGCCAGCAGCTCGGACAGATGGAACACTGAAGCTTTCTTT.

The chain is built from TRBV19 and TRBJ1-2, with D maybe TRBD1 (5 bases). Germline V lookup: CDR1 LNHDA, CDR2 SQIVND (reference sequence). V gave up 0 bases and J gave up 5 bases, with 13 bases separating them. The CDR3 has 15 residues. In DNA, the CDR3 is TGTGCCAGTAGTATAGAGGGGGGAGTCACATATGGCTACACCTTC. This codes for CASSIEGGVTYGYTF.

J is TRBJ2-6 and V is TRBV5-1, with TRBD2 identical over 8 bases. This CDR3 has 17 amino acids. V lost 2 bases, J lost 0 bases, and 4 bases stayed unmatched. Germline loops: CDR1 SGHRS, CDR2 YFSETQ. This chain's CDR3 is CASSFEGLGSGANVLTF. The CDR3 coding sequence is TGCGCCAGCAGCTTCGAGGGACTAGGCTCTGGGGCCAACGTCCTGACTTTC.

V is TRBV30 and J is TRBJ2-5; D uncertain. The assigned J gene may be wrong: the sequence end matches TRBJ2-7 better. The CDR3 runs to 13 residues. The germline gives CDR1 GTSNPN, CDR2 SVGIG (reference sequence). CDR3 in amino acids: CAWSGGELYEQYF. The CDR3 nucleotides read TGTGCCTGGAGTGGCGGCGAGCTATACGAGCAGTACTTC.

The chain links TRBV5-5 to TRBJ1-2; 7 bases fit TRBD1. V dropped 4 bases and J dropped 7; count of bases not matched to a gene: 10. Germline lookup yields CDR1 SGHKS and CDR2 YYEKEE (reference sequence). The CDR3 extends over 14 amino acids. CDR3 amino acids: CASSRQGQILGYTF. The CDR3 bases are TGTGCCAGCAGCCGGCAGGGACAGATCCTTGGCTACACCTTC.

About this clone: Germline is not matched at one junction end, which may reflect a read error. The chain employs TRBV7-7 and TRBJ2-3; tentatively, D is TRBD2 (6 bases). This CDR3 is 14 amino acids long. Germline V gene sequence: CDR1 SSHAT, CDR2 FNYEAQ (reference sequence). CDR3 coding DNA: TGTGCTAGCAGCTTAGCGTCGGGGGCAGATACGCAGTATTTT. Its protein is CASSLASGADTQYF. Looking up the rest from reference TRBV7-7 and TRBJ2-3 gives the full variable domain: GAGVSQSPRYKVTKRGQDVTLRCDPISSHATLYWYQQALGQGPEFLTYFNYEAQPDKSGLPSDRFSAERPEGSISTLTIQRTEQRDSAMYRCASSLASGADTQYFGPGTRLTVL.

The rearrangement uses TRBV29-1 and TRBJ1-3; D unclear. From germline, CDR1 is SQVTM and CDR2 ANQGSEA. Trimming shortened V by 4 bases and J by 0 bases, and 10 bases separated the two germline ends. CDR3 size: 14 residues. CDR3 protein: CSVVNGNSGNTIYF. As DNA, the CDR3 is TGCAGCGTTGTCAACGGGAACTCTGGAAACACCATATATTTT.

On this clone itself: Other DNA sequences in this sample translate to the same CDR3. CDR3 in amino acids: CASSDGQNTEAFF. For the CDR3, the DNA is TGTGCCAGCAGTGATGGGCAGAACACTGAAGCTTTCTTT. The chain uses TRBV6-6 and TRBJ1-1; D remains unclear. V was trimmed by 5 bases and J by 1 base, leaving 8 bases between them. The CDR3 covers 13 residues. Looked up from germline, CDR1 is MNHNY and CDR2 is SVGAGI (reference sequence).

The V gene is TRBV15, the J gene TRBJ1-2, with D maybe TRBD1 (5 bases). CDR3 length: 14 amino acids. The germline gives CDR1 LNHNV, CDR2 YYDKDF (reference sequence). Trimming pared 6 bases from V and 2 bases from J, leaving 13 bases between. CDR3 residues: CATREPGGNYGYTF. The DNA for the CDR3 is TGTGCCACCAGGGAGCCTGGGGGGAACTATGGCTACACCTTC.

V gene TRBV5-1 combines with J gene TRBJ1-6; D is unresolved. CDR3 length equals 14 residues. Trimming pared 2 bases from V and 0 bases from J, leaving 3 bases between. CDR1 is SGHRS and CDR2 is YFSETQ in the germline V gene. CDR3 sequence (DNA): TGCGCCAGCAGCTTCTACTCCTATAATTCACCCCTCCACTTT. It is translated as CASSFYSYNSPLHF.

CDR3 sequence (DNA): TGTGCCAGCAGCTTGGAAGGCCGACAGGGCTATGGCTACACCTTC. It encodes CASSLEGRQGYGYTF. The gene calls are TRBV5-6 and TRBJ1-2; 7 bases map to TRBD1. The CDR3 runs 15 residues. Germline trimming cut 0 bases from V and 4 bases from J; bases unmatched to any gene: 6. The germline V gene has CDR1 SGHDT and CDR2 YYEEEE.

This clone has more than one count but fewer than ten. The V call is TRBV19, the J call TRBJ1-1, with D perhaps TRBD1 (5 bases). Trimming left V 5 bases short and J 4 bases short, with 8 bases between. The CDR3 loop spans 12 amino acids. The germline V gene has CDR1 LNHDA and CDR2 SQIVND (reference sequence). CDR3: CASSGGLTEAFF. The CDR3 DNA sequence: TGTGCCAGTAGTGGGGGACTCACTGAAGCTTTCTTT.

The chain joins TRBV6-5 to TRBJ2-2; 8 bases match TRBD2. After removal of 7 bases from V and 14 bases from J, the junction contained 6 bases not matched to a gene. The germline V gene encodes CDR1 MNHEY and CDR2 SVGAGI. The CDR3 length is 11 residues. CDR3 sequence: CASTVSGTLFF. CDR3 in DNA: TGTGCCAGCACCGTTAGCGGGACTCTGTTTTTT.

The chain's CDR3 is CASSDNSRAYEQYF. For the CDR3, the DNA is TGTGCCAGCAGTGATAATAGTCGGGCCTACGAGCAGTACTTC. The chain uses TRBV2 and TRBJ2-7, with unresolved D. This CDR3 region has 14 residues. Germline V gives CDR1 SNHLY, CDR2 FYNNEI. The V end lost 3 bases, the J end lost 2 bases, and 11 bases lay between the germline ends.

This clone was seen just once. V and J are TRBV2 and TRBJ2-2; perhaps TRBD2 as D (6 bases). V was trimmed by 5 bases and J by 0 bases, leaving 19 bases between them. Per the germline V gene, CDR1 is SNHLY and CDR2 is FYNNEI. There are 18 residues in the CDR3. CDR3 region: CASSLPPGQRANTGELFF. The CDR3 nucleotides read TGTGCCAGCAGTTTGCCCCCCGGGCAGCGGGCGAACACCGGGGAGCTGTTTTTT. Together with reference TRBV2 and TRBJ2-2, the CDR3 gives the full variable domain: EPEVTQTPSHQVTQMGQEVILRCVPISNHLYFYWYRQILGQKVEFLVSFYNNEISEKSEIFDDQFSVERPDGSNFTLKIRSTKLEDSAMYFCASSLPPGQRANTGELFFGEGSRLTVL.

The chain links TRBV19 to TRBJ2-3; 8 bases are a match to TRBD2. Germline loops: CDR1 LNHDA, CDR2 SQIVND (reference sequence). V lost 4 bases and J lost 3; bases outside the gene matches: 6. This CDR3 has 15 residues. The CDR3, as DNA: TGTGCCAGTAGTACTGTAGCGGGGAAGACAGATACGCAGTATTTT. Protein: CASSTVAGKTDTQYF.

The CDR3 sequence is CAVEYGGTEAFF. In DNA form, the CDR3 reads TGTGCCGTGGAATACGGGGGCACTGAAGCTTTCTTT. The chain recombines TRBV6-5 with TRBJ1-1, with a tentative D call TRBD1 (5 bases). The length of the CDR3 is 12 residues. Deletions cut 11 bases from V and 4 bases from J, with 14 bases between. Germline V gene lookup returns CDR1 MNHEY and CDR2 SVGAGI.